This paragraph covers one TCR beta chain sequence. The table came from immunoSEQ multiplex PCR; TCRdb's copy has only in-frame clones and leaves some out. The sample records 90,000 to 150,000 clones, roughly nine tenths being singletons. This record comes from a study of blood T cell repertoires in COVID-19. Turning to the study itself: Researchers got acute and convalescent COVID-19 samples from the United States, Italy and Spain.

Trimming took off 4 bases at V and 4 bases at J, with 16 bases between the two ends. Germline V CDR1 and CDR2: LNHDA, SQIVND (reference sequence). The CDR3 length is 15 residues. The specimen sequenced was peripheral blood. This receptor was obtained from a man aged 65-85 years with active or convalescent COVID-19. This sequence joins TRBV19 and TRBJ1-1, with D tentatively TRBD1 (5 bases). CDR3 in DNA: TGTGCCAGTAGTAACCCAGGAGGGGCACGCACTGAAGCTTTCTTT. It encodes CASSNPGGARTEAFF.